The T cell receptor (beta chain) described here comes from a study of radiotherapy plus CTLA-4 blockade in lung cancer. Study in general: Objective responses were recorded in roughly 20% of patients, with disease control recorded in about 30%. Study observations and caveats: Tumor-origin TCR clones grew in blood after radiotherapy plus ipilimumab.

Notes on this clone: What it binds is unknown.

The table came from immunoSEQ multiplex PCR; TCRdb's copy has only in-frame clones and leaves some out. Of 85,000 to 90,000 clones listed, around nine tenths were seen once; the top ten hold 16%. Germline V gene sequence: CDR1 SQVTM, CDR2 ANQGSEA. V shed 4 bases and J shed 4 bases, with 14 bases lying between them. The CDR3 length is 14 residues. The source was peripheral blood, collected from a patient treated with radiotherapy plus ipilimumab. The sequence came from a human donor with non-small cell lung cancer that progressed on radiotherapy plus ipilimumab. The chain carries TRBV29-1 and TRBJ1-3; the D gene is possibly TRBD1 (6 bases). CDR3 loop: CSVAFTGSGNTIYF. As DNA, the CDR3 is TGCAGCGTTGCCTTCACAGGGTCCGGAAACACCATATATTTT.